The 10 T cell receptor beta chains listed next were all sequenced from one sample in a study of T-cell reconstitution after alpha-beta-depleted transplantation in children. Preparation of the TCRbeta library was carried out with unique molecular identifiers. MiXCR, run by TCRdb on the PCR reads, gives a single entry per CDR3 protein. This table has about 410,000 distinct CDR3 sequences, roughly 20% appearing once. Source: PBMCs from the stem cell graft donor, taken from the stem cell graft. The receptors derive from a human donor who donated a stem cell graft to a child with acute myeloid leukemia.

DNA of the CDR3: TGCGCCAGCAGCCCCGGGGGACTAGCGGGAAAGAACACCGGGGAGCTGTTTTTT. Translating it yields CASSPGGLAGKNTGELFF. The rearrangement joins TRBV4-1 to TRBJ2-2, with 13 nucleotides matching TRBD2. The CDR3 consists of 18 residues. V lost 4 bases and J lost 1; bases outside the gene matches: 6. CDR1 MGHRA and CDR2 YSYEKL come from the germline V gene.

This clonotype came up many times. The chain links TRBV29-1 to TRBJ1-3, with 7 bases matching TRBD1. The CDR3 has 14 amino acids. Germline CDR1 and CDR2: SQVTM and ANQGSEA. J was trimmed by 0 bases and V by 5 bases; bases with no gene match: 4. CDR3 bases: TGCAGCGTTACCAACAGGGGCTCTGGAAACACCATATATTTT. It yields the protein CSVTNRGSGNTIYF.

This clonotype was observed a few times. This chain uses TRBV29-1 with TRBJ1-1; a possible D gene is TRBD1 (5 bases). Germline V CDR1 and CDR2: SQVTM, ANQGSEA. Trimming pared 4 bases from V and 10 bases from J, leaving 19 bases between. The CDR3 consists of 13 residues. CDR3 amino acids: CSVAKGADRGAFF. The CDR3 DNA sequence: TGCAGCGTTGCAAAAGGGGCCGACCGTGGAGCTTTCTTT. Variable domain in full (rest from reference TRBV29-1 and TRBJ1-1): SAVISQKPSRDICQRGTSLTIQCQVDSQVTMMFWYRQQPGQSLTLIATANQGSEATYESGFVIDKFPISRPNLTFSTLTVSNMSPEDSSIYLCSVAKGADRGAFFGQGTRLTVV.

This CDR3 is CASSQEARAVYEQYF. CDR3 DNA: TGCGCCAGCAGCCAAGAAGCGCGGGCGGTTTATGAGCAGTACTTC. The rearrangement joins TRBV4-1 to TRBJ2-7, with a possible D match to TRBD2 (5 bases). CDR1 is MGHRA and CDR2 is YSYEKL in the germline V gene. The CDR3 is 15 amino acids. V gave up 0 bases and J gave up 7 bases, with 16 bases separating them.

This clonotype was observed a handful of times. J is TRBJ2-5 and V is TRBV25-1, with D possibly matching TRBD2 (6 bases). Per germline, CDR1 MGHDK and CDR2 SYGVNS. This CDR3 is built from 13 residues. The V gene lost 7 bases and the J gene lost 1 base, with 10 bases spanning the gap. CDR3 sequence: CASTGGTQETQYF. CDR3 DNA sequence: TGTGCCAGCACCGGGGGAACCCAAGAGACCCAGTACTTC.

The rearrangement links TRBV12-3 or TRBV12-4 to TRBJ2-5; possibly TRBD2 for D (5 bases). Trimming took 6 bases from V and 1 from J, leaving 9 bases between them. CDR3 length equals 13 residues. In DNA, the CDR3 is TGTGCCAGCAGGCCGGGGTCCCAAGAGACCCAGTACTTC. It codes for CASRPGSQETQYF.

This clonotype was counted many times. The CDR3 DNA reads as TGCAGTGCTAGTGATCACCTAAGGGGGAGAATATACGAGCAGTACTTC. This codes for CSASDHLRGRIYEQYF. This chain connects TRBV20-1 to TRBJ2-7, with D possibly being TRBD1 (6 bases). The CDR3 has 16 amino acids. Germline CDR1 and CDR2: DFQATT and SNEGSKA (reference sequence). V shed 3 bases and J shed 4 bases, with 22 bases lying between them.

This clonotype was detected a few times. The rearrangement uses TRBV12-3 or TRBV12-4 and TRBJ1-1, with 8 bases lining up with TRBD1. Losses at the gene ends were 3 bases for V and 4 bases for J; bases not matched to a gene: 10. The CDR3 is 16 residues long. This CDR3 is CASSFAQTGGITEAFF. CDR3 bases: TGTGCCAGCAGTTTTGCCCAAACAGGGGGGATCACTGAAGCTTTCTTT.

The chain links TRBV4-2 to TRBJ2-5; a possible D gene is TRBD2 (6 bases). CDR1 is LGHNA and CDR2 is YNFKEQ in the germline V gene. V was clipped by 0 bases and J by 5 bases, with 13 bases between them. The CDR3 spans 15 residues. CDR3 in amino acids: CASSQDITGEETQYF. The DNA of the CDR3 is TGTGCCAGCAGCCAAGATATAACGGGAGAGGAGACCCAGTACTTC.

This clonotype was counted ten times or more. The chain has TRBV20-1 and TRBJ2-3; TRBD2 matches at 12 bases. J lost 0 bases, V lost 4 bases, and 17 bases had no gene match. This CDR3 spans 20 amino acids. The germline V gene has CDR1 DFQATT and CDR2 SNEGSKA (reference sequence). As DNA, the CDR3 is TGCAGTGCTAACACGTTCGGGCTAGCGGGAGGGGGCCTCAGCACAGATACGCAGTATTTT. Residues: CSANTFGLAGGGLSTDTQYF.